The rows below give T cell receptor beta chains drawn from one sample of a study of blood T cell repertoires in COVID-19. Using immunoSEQ multiplex PCR, the repertoire was profiled, and TCRdb retains in-frame clones only, with some absent. The sample lists over 350,000 clones, about 87% occurring once. Sample: PBMCs or T cells enriched from blood (not recorded which). The origin of the receptors is a woman aged 45-65 years who had recovered from COVID-19. CDR3s include the opening cysteine and the closing phenylalanine or tryptophan. D genes are given only for firm matches. Size values are once, few and many counts, or a class for expanded clones, and some rows have none.

J gene: TRBJ1-1; V gene: TRBV10-3; D gene: -; clone size: -; CDR3 protein: CAIRQPDSDSLNTEAFF; CDR3 DNA: TGTGCCATCAGACAACCCGATTCGGACAGCTTGAACACTGAAGCTTTCTTT
J gene: TRBJ1-2; V gene: TRBV7-2; D gene: -; clone size: -; CDR3 protein: CASSLVPGEMGYGYTF; CDR3 DNA: TGTGCCAGCAGCTTAGTCCCAGGGGAAATGGGCTATGGCTACACCTTC
J gene: TRBJ1-5; V gene: TRBV4-1; D gene: -; clone size: -; CDR3 protein: CASSQALRDDQPQHF; CDR3 DNA: TGCGCCAGCAGCCAAGCGCTCAGGGATGATCAGCCCCAGCATTTT
J gene: TRBJ1-4; V gene: TRBV5-1; D gene: TRBD1; clone size: -; CDR3 protein: CASNSGQTNEKLFF; CDR3 DNA: TGCGCCAGCAACTCGGGACAGACGAATGAAAAACTGTTTTTT
J gene: TRBJ2-1; V gene: TRBV2; D gene: -; clone size: -; CDR3 protein: CASSQDRGGYNEQFF; CDR3 DNA: TGTGCCAGCAGCCAAGACAGGGGAGGGTACAATGAGCAGTTCTTC
J gene: TRBJ2-5; V gene: TRBV5-8; D gene: TRBD1; clone size: -; CDR3 protein: CASSVDRVKTQYF; CDR3 DNA: TGTGCCAGCAGCGTGGACAGGGTTAAGACCCAGTACTTC
J gene: TRBJ1-6; V gene: TRBV7-2; D gene: -; clone size: once; CDR3 protein: CASSFGRGGVSPLHF; CDR3 DNA: TGTGCCAGCAGCTTCGGGCGGGGAGGGGTATCACCCCTCCACTTT
J gene: TRBJ1-1; V gene: TRBV9; D gene: -; clone size: once; CDR3 protein: CASSVATGVNTEAFF; CDR3 DNA: TGTGCCAGCAGCGTAGCTACGGGGGTTAACACTGAAGCTTTCTTT
J gene: TRBJ1-2; V gene: TRBV4-1; D gene: -; clone size: -; CDR3 protein: CASSQHKGVYTF; CDR3 DNA: TGCGCCAGCAGCCAACACAAGGGGGTCTACACCTTC
J gene: TRBJ2-7; V gene: TRBV6-2/TRBV6-3; D gene: TRBD2; clone size: once; CDR3 protein: CASSPELDWTSSSYEQYF; CDR3 DNA: TGTGCCAGCAGCCCCGAGTTGGATTGGACTAGCTCCTCCTACGAGCAGTACTTC
J gene: TRBJ1-2; V gene: TRBV7-2; D gene: TRBD1; clone size: -; CDR3 protein: CASSPGDRGFYGYTF; CDR3 DNA: TGTGCCAGCAGCCCCGGGGACAGGGGGTTCTATGGCTACACCTTC
J gene: TRBJ1-4; V gene: TRBV2; D gene: -; clone size: -; CDR3 protein: CASSPRGVTNEKLFF; CDR3 DNA: TGTGCCAGCAGCCCCAGAGGAGTGACTAATGAAAAACTGTTTTTT
J gene: TRBJ2-7; V gene: TRBV27; D gene: -; clone size: once; CDR3 protein: CASRPGVSAYEQYF; CDR3 DNA: TGTGCCAGCAGGCCAGGTGTTTCCGCCTACGAGCAGTACTTC
J gene: TRBJ2-2; V gene: TRBV3-1/TRBV3-2; D gene: -; clone size: -; CDR3 protein: CASSNRVTGELFF; CDR3 DNA: TGTGCCAGCAGCAACAGGGTCACCGGGGAGCTGTTTTTT